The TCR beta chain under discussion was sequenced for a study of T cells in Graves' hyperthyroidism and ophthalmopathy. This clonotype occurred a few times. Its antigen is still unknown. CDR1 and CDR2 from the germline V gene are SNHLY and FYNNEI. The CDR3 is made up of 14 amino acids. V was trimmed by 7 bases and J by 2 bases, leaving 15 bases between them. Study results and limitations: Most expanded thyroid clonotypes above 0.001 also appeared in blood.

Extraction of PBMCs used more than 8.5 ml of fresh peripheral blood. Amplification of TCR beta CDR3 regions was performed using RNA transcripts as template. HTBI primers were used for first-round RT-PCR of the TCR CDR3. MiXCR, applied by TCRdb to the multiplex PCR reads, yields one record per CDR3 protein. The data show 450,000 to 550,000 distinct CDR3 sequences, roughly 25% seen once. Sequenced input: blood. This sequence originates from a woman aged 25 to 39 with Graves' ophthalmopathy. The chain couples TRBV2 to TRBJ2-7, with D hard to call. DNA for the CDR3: TGTGCCAGCACCGCCGGCTCATTAGCCTACGAGCAGTACTTC. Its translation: CASTAGSLAYEQYF.